This T cell receptor beta chain was identified during a study of T cell changes during pregnancy in multiple sclerosis. TCRdb's copy holds only in-frame clones and misses some; the assay was immunoSEQ multiplex PCR. Of tens of thousands of clones in the sample, nearly 95% are singletons; the top ten hold roughly 0.6%. Germline V gene lookup returns CDR1 SGHRS and CDR2 YFSETQ. The CDR3 runs to 13 residues. The V and J ends lost 4 bases and 6 bases respectively, with 14 bases between them. The material was CD4+ T cells from peripheral blood mononuclear cells, obtained after pregnancy. The receptor was derived from a female donor in good health, enrolled as a control in a pregnancy study. The chain recombines TRBV5-1 with TRBJ2-7, with a possible D match to TRBD1 (6 bases). The CDR3 region has the DNA TGCGCCAGCAGCCTGACCAGAGGGGGCGAGCAGTACTTC. Amino acids: CASSLTRGGEQYF.